Sequencing of this T cell receptor beta chain was carried out in a study of neurological immune-mediated disorders. Synthesis of cDNA was performed by 5'RACE using 10-nucleotide random UMIs. In TCRdb, the 5' RACE reads were re-called with MiXCR into one record per CDR3 protein. Altogether about 27,000 distinct CDR3 sequences are present, about 3.5% being singletons, with the ten largest covering 6% to 8%. This CDR3 is built from 13 residues. Germline assignment: CDR1 DFQATT and CDR2 SNEGSKA (reference sequence). Study-level findings and limits: The multiple sclerosis repertoire cluster had no clinical or MRI correlate.

Of note for this clonotype: Its target is unknown.

The chain carries TRBV20-1 and TRBJ2-7; 9 bases line up with TRBD1. The receptor's source is a woman aged 30 to 39 with multiple sclerosis. Specimen: PBMCs. Written as DNA, the CDR3 is TGCAGCCGGCCCACAGGGGGCCTTGTCGAGCAGTACTTC. Its protein is CSRPTGGLVEQYF.